These 2 T cell receptor beta chains originate from one sample sequenced in a study of blood T cell repertoires in COVID-19. Here immunoSEQ multiplex PCR was the method, and the copy in TCRdb shows in-frame clones only, minus some. Of roughly 190,000 clones listed, around 79% are singletons. The material sequenced was peripheral blood. The receptors stem from a woman aged 45-65 years with acute or convalescent COVID-19.

The chain uses TRBV4-2 and TRBJ2-3; the D gene is possibly TRBD1 (5 bases). With 3 bases removed from V and 6 bases from J, the gap between germline ends came to 10 bases. The CDR3 contains 13 residues. Germline values: CDR1 LGHNA, CDR2 YNFKEQ. CDR3 coding DNA: TGTGCCAGCAGCCACTCCCCAGGGGATACGCAGTATTTT. Its protein product is CASSHSPGDTQYF.

This chain connects TRBV19 to TRBJ1-1; tentatively, D is TRBD1 (6 bases). The germline V and J ends were trimmed by 2 bases and 5 bases, with 15 bases remaining between them. The germline gives CDR1 LNHDA, CDR2 SQIVND (reference sequence). The CDR3 has 15 amino acids. CDR3 nucleotide sequence: TGTGCCAGTAGTATAACCGGGACACGGAAAACTGAAGCTTTCTTT. It codes for CASSITGTRKTEAFF. Filled out from reference TRBV19 and TRBJ1-1, the complete variable domain reads DGGITQSPKYLFRKEGQNVTLSCEQNLNHDAMYWYRQDPGQGLRLIYYSQIVNDFQKGDIAEGYSVSREKKESFPLTVTSAQKNPTAFYLCASSITGTRKTEAFFGQGTRLTVV.